This TCR beta chain appears in the sequencing data of a study of blood T cell repertoires in COVID-19. Study summary: COVID-19 samples, acute and convalescent, were from the United States, Italy and Spain.

In the original workflow: How many nucleated cells were present was estimated from reference gene primer amplification. Using immunoSEQ multiplex PCR, the repertoire was profiled, and TCRdb retains in-frame clones only, with some absent. For V, J and clone size, that table is used; D and trimming come from the DNA. Seen here are about 190,000 clones, approximately 80% observed once, and the top ten hold around 12%. The germline V gene encodes CDR1 SGHDT and CDR2 YYEEEE. V was shortened by 0 bases and J by 11 bases, with 9 bases between the two germline ends. The CDR3 is 11 amino acids. The sequencing sample was made of peripheral blood. This TCR came from a woman aged 45-59 years with acute or convalescent COVID-19. This chain connects TRBV5-6 to TRBJ2-7, with TRBD1 as a possible D gene (6 bases). For the CDR3, the DNA is TGTGCCAGCAGCTTGGGGGGGCCGGAGTACTTC. This gives the protein CASSLGGPEYF.